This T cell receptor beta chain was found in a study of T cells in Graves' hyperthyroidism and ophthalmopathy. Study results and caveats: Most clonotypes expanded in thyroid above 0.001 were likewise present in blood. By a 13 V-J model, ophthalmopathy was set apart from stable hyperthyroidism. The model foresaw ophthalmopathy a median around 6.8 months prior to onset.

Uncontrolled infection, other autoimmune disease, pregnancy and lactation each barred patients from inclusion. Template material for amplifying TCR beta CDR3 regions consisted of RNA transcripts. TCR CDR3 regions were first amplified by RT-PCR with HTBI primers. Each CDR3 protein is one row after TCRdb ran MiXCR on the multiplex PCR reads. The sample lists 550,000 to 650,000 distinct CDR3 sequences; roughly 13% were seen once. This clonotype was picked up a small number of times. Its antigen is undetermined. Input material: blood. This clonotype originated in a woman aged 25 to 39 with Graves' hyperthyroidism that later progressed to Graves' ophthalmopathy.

CDR3 residues: CASSPLGGFSYEQYF. CDR3 sequence (DNA): TGTGCCAGCAGTCCACTGGGCGGTTTCTCCTACGAGCAGTACTTC. This rearrangement joins TRBV28 to TRBJ2-7; D is undetermined. Trimming took 5 bases from V and 0 from J, leaving 14 bases between them. The germline CDR1 and CDR2 sequences are MDHEN and SYDVKM. This CDR3 has 15 amino acids.